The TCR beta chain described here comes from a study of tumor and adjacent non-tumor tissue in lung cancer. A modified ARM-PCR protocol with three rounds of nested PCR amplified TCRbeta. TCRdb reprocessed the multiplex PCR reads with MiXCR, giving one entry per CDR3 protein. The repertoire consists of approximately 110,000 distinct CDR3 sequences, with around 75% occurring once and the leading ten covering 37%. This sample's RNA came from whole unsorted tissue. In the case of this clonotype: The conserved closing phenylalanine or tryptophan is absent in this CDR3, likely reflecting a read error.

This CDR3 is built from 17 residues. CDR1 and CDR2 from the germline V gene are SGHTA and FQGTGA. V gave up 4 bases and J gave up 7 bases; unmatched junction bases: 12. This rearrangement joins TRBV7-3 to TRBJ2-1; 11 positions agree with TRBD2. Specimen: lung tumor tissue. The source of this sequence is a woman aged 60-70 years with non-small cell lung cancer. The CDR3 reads CASSSRGELAGVNEQFI. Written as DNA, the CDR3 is TGTGCCAGCAGCTCCCGTGGGGAACTAGCGGGGGTAAATGAGCAGTTCATC.